This TCR beta chain is drawn from a study of cytomegalovirus exposure and HLA in healthy donors. Germline loops: CDR1 MNHEY, CDR2 SMNVEV (reference sequence). CDR3 length: 15 residues. The ends lost 2 bases at V and 4 bases at J; junction bases unmatched: 8. The donors gave bone marrow, and they were healthy. Study-wide results and caveats: V- and J-gene trimming in TCR beta was tied to a missense DCLRE1C variant by an analysis performed later.

The PCR had 60 Vbeta and 13 Jbeta primers. Only in-frame clones appear in the TCRdb table, and some are missing; sequencing was by immunoSEQ multiplex PCR. The sample contains 75,000 to 100,000 clones, roughly two thirds of which appear only once. With respect to this clone: The antigen remains undetermined.

The sequenced sample was PBMCs. This receptor was obtained from a female donor in good health and CMV-seronegative. The J gene is TRBJ2-7, the V gene TRBV27; 7 nucleotides match TRBD1. The CDR3 spells CASSLRDSKGYEQYF. CDR3 DNA sequence: TGTGCCAGCAGTTTAAGGGACAGCAAGGGATACGAGCAGTACTTC.